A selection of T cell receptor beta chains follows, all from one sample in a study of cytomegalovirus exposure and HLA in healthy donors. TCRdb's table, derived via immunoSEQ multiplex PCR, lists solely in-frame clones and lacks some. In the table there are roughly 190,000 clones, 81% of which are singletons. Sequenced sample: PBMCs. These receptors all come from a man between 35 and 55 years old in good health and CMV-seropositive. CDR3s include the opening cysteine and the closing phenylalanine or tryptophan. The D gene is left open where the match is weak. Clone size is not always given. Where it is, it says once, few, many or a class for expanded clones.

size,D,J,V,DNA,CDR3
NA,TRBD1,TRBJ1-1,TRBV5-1,TGCGCCAGCAGCCCGGACAGGGGGCCTAACACTGAAGCTTTCTTT,CASSPDRGPNTEAFF
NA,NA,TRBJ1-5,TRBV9,TGTGCCAGCAGCACTCACCCCCACCAGCCCCAGCATTTT,CASSTHPHQPQHF
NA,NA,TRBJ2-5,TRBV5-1,TGCGCCAGCAGCTTAGGTGGCCGGAGAGAAGAGACCCAGTACTTC,CASSLGGRREETQYF
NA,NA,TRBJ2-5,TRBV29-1,TGCAGCGTTGACTTGCCCAGGGGCGGCGAGACCCAGTACTTC,CSVDLPRGGETQYF
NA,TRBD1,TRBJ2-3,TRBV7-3,TGTGCCAGCAGCCCGACAGGGGCGGCGGATACGCAGTATTTT,CASSPTGAADTQYF
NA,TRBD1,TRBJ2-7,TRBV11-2,TGTGCCAGCAGCTTAGGCGACGGGACAGGCTACGAGCAGTACTTC,CASSLGDGTGYEQYF
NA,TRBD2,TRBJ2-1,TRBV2,TGTGCCCTATCTACGACGGGACTAGCGGGTACTGAGCAGTTCTTC,CALSTTGLAGTEQFF
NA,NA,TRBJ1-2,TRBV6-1,TGTGCCAGCTCGAGAGACTCGGAACCTTATGGCTACACCTTC,CASSRDSEPYGYTF
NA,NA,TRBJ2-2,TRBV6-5,TGTGCCAGTTCGGTAGCCACCGGGGAGCTGTTTTTT,CASSVATGELFF
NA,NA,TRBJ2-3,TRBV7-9,TGTGCCAGCAGCTTAACAGGAATCACAGATACGCAGTATTTT,CASSLTGITDTQYF
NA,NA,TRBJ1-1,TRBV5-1,TGCGCCAGCAGCCCGGGGGGGATCAACACTGAAGCTTTCTTT,CASSPGGINTEAFF
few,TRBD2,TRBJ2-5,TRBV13,TGTGCCAGCAGCTTGGCGGGAGGCCAAGAGACCCAGTACTTC,CASSLAGGQETQYF
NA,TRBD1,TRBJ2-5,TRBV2,TGTGCCAGCACCAACGGACAGGGAGCGACCCAGTACTTC,CASTNGQGATQYF
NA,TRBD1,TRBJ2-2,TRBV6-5,TGTGCCAGCAGCCGGGGACAGGGGAGCACCGGGGAGCTGTTTTTT,CASSRGQGSTGELFF
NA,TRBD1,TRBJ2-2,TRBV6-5,TGTGCCAGCGGAGGACAGGGGTTCGGGGAGCTGTTTTTT,CASGGQGFGELFF
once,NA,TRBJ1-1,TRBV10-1,TGCGCCAGCAGTGAGTCGGTAGGGCGGGACACTGAAGCTTTCTTT,CASSESVGRDTEAFF
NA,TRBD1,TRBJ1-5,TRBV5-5,TGTGCCAGCAAGACAGGGGGTAGCAATCAGCCCCAGCATTTT,CASKTGGSNQPQHF
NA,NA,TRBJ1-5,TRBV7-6,TGTGCCAGCAGCTCCCTCAGCAGGGTCTCTAGAAACTCGGTAAATCAGCCCCAGCATTTT,CASSSLSRVSRNSVNQPQHF
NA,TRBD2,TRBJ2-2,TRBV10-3,TGTGCCATCAGTGAGTCCGCGGGACTAGCGGGTGGTAGCGGCACCGGGGAGCTGTTTTTT,CAISESAGLAGGSGTGELFF
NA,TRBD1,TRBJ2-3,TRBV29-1,TGCAGCGTTGCGGGGACAGGGGATCGATTCCAAGATACGCAGTATTTT,CSVAGTGDRFQDTQYF
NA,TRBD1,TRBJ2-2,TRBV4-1,TGCGCCAGCAGCCAAGGTTACTCCGGGACAGGGGGTTGGGAGCTGTTTTTT,CASSQGYSGTGGWELFF
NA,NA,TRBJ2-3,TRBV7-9,TGTGCCAGCAGCCCGTACACAGATACGCAGTATTTT,CASSPYTDTQYF
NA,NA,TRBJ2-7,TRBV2,TGTGCCAGCAGTGCCGGGACACCAAACCCGCGGGAGTACTTC,CASSAGTPNPREYF
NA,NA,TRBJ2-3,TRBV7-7,TGTGCCAGCAGCTTAGGGCTTTCGGAGGGGGATACGCAGTATTTT,CASSLGLSEGDTQYF
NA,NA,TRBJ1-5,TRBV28,TGTGCCAGCAGCCGCATGACTCGAGTCACGAATCAGCCCCAGCATTTT,CASSRMTRVTNQPQHF
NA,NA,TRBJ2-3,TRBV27,TGTGCCAGCAGTTGGAGCCGGGGCACAGATACGCAGTATTTT,CASSWSRGTDTQYF
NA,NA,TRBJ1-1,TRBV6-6,TGTGCCAGCAGTTACGACAGAAACACTGAAGCTTTCTTT,CASSYDRNTEAFF
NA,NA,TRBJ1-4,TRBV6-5,TGTGCCAGCAGCTATAATGAAAAACTGTTTTTT,CASSYNEKLFF
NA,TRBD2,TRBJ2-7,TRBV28,TGTGCCAGCAGTTTTTCAGCGGGAGCTTCCTACGAGCAGTACTTC,CASSFSAGASYEQYF
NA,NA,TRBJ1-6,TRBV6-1,TGTGCCAGCAGTGAACACAGCACCACGCAGGGTAATTCACCCCTCCACTTT,CASSEHSTTQGNSPLHF
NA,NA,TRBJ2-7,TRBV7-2,TGTGCCAGCAGCTTGCCGATGAGCTACGAGCAGTACTTC,CASSLPMSYEQYF
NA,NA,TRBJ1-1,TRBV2,TGTGCCAGCAGGCCTTTCCAGGCTCGAATGAACACTGAAGCTTTCTTT,CASRPFQARMNTEAFF
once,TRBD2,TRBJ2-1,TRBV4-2,TGTGCCAGCAGCCAAGAACTAGCGGGGGTCTATGAGCAGTTCTTC,CASSQELAGVYEQFF
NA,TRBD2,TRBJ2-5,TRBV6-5,TGTGCCAGCAGTCATGGACTAGCCCCAGAGACCCAGTACTTC,CASSHGLAPETQYF
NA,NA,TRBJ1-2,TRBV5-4,TGTGCCAGCAGCCCCCCAGAAAGGGCTGGGAGTTCCTATGGCTACACCTTC,CASSPPERAGSSYGYTF
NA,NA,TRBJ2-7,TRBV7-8,TGTGCCAGCAGCTCTCAGGGGAACGGTCCCTACGAGCAGTACTTC,CASSSQGNGPYEQYF
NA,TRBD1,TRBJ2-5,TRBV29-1,TGCAGCGTTGGAGGGGGAGACAGGGGTACTAGGGAGCAGTACTTC,CSVGGGDRGTREQYF
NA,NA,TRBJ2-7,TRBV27,TGTGCCAGCAGTTTACAGGGGGGTTACAAGCAGTACTTC,CASSLQGGYKQYF
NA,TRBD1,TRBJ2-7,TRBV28,TGTGCCAGCAGAATAGGGACAGTCGGATACGAGCAGTACTTC,CASRIGTVGYEQYF
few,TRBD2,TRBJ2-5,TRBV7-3,TGTGCCAGCAGCCCGGGGGGGCCCCAAGAGACCCAGTACTTC,CASSPGGPQETQYF